The 21 T cell receptor beta chains in this list originate from one sample, sequenced in a study of cytomegalovirus exposure and HLA in healthy donors. PCR employed 60 Vbeta and 13 Jbeta primers. Sequencing used immunoSEQ multiplex PCR; TCRdb keeps in-frame clones, though not all of them. The sample lists some 90,000 clones; 78% were seen once. The material sequenced was PBMCs. The source is a woman between 40 and 55 years old in good health and CMV-seronegative.

In this sample, this clone turned up a few times. This chain connects TRBV6-1 to TRBJ1-5; D remains ambiguous. This CDR3 comprises 13 residues. Trimming pared 2 bases from V and 2 bases from J, leaving 4 bases between. Germline V gene data show CDR1 as MNHNS and CDR2 as SASEGT. CDR3 nucleotide sequence: TGTGCCAGCAGTGAAACAGGCAATCAGCCCCAGCATTTT. As protein: CASSETGNQPQHF.

The gene calls are TRBV28 and TRBJ2-2; TRBD1 agrees at 12 bases. Losses at the gene ends were 7 bases for V and 6 bases for J; bases not matched to a gene: 6. The CDR3 consists of 15 residues. Germline V lookup: CDR1 MDHEN, CDR2 SYDVKM. The CDR3 region is CASNSGQGAPGELFF. DNA for the CDR3: TGTGCCAGCAACTCGGGACAGGGGGCCCCCGGGGAGCTGTTTTTT.

This chain links TRBV5-1 with TRBJ2-3, with a weak D call TRBD1 (5 bases). Trimming cost V 1 base and J 14 bases, with 17 bases left between them. The CDR3 runs to 13 residues. From germline, CDR1 is SGHRS and CDR2 YFSETQ. The CDR3 bases are TGCGCCAGCAGCTTGTCCCCCCAGTCAGGGTGGTATTTT. Translated: CASSLSPQSGWYF.

A single count supports this clone. The chain recombines TRBV30 with TRBJ1-2; TRBD1 matches at 9 bases. Trimming took 6 bases from V and 5 from J; bases not matched to a gene: 7. This CDR3 contains 13 residues. Germline-derived CDR1 and CDR2 are GTSNPN and SVGIG (reference sequence). The CDR3 is CACSPGTGYGYTF. CDR3 DNA sequence: TGTGCCTGCTCCCCCGGGACAGGGTATGGCTACACCTTC.

The chain's CDR3 is CASSQGQGDQPQHF. DNA for the CDR3: TGTGCCAGCTCACAGGGACAGGGGGATCAGCCCCAGCATTTT. The rearrangement joins TRBV18 to TRBJ1-5; TRBD1 matches 11 bases. Germline CDR1 reads KGHSH; CDR2 reads LQKENI. The junction had 1 base not matched to a gene; V was cut back by 4 bases and J by 5 bases. The CDR3 is 14 residues long. Drawing the rest from reference TRBV18 and TRBJ1-5, the complete variable domain is NAGVMQNPRHLVRRRGQEARLRCSPMKGHSHVYWYRQLPEEGLKFMVYLQKENIIDESGMPKERFSAEFPKEGPSILRIQQVVRGDSAAYFCASSQGQGDQPQHFGDGTRLSIL.

V is TRBV10-2 and J is TRBJ1-5, with 8 bases aligning to TRBD1. Germline V CDR1 and CDR2: WSHSY, SAAADI. The length of the CDR3 is 14 residues. The V segment lost 5 bases and the J segment 5 bases; nucleotides outside the gene matches: 5. The CDR3 DNA is TGCGCCAGCAGTTGGACAGGGAGCGATCAGCCCCAGCATTTT. Encoded protein: CASSWTGSDQPQHF.

The gene calls are TRBV7-2 and TRBJ2-5, with TRBD2 matching over 10 bases. The CDR3 sequence is 15 residues long. Germline V gives CDR1 SGHTA, CDR2 FQGNSA. V dropped 5 bases and J dropped 7; count of bases not matched to a gene: 10. The CDR3 DNA reads TGTGCCAGCAGCCGGACTAGCGGAACGATGGGGACCCAGTACTTC. As protein: CASSRTSGTMGTQYF.

J is TRBJ2-7 and V is TRBV6-4, with TRBD1 matching over 7 bases. The CDR3 loop spans 14 amino acids. V lost 5 bases and J lost 2; bases outside the gene matches: 6. Germline V lookup: CDR1 MRHNA, CDR2 SNTAGT. The CDR3 coding sequence is TGTGCCAGCAGTCAGAGACAGGGCCCCTACGAGCAGTACTTC. Amino acids: CASSQRQGPYEQYF.

The CDR3 region has the DNA TGTGCCACCAGCGCGACATTACAGGGGGCTCGAGCTGGAAACACCATATATTTT. This sequence encodes CATSATLQGARAGNTIYF. The chain joins TRBV15 to TRBJ1-3, with 9 bases fitting TRBD1. V shed 5 bases, J shed 2 bases, and the junction held 13 bases outside the gene matches. The CDR3 has 18 amino acids. CDR1 and CDR2 from the germline V gene are LNHNV and YYDKDF (reference sequence).

The V call is TRBV10-1, the J call TRBJ2-1, with TRBD2 matching 7 bases. The CDR3 spans 16 residues. The V gene end was trimmed by 2 bases and the J gene end by 7 bases; junction bases not matched to a gene: 11. Germline V gene lookup returns CDR1 WNHNN and CDR2 SYGVQD (reference sequence). The CDR3: CASSEEREPFGNEQFF. CDR3 nucleotides: TGCGCCAGCAGTGAGGAGCGGGAACCTTTTGGGAATGAGCAGTTCTTC.

J is TRBJ2-2 and V is TRBV27, with TRBD2 matching over 10 bases. V shed 7 bases, J shed 6 bases, and the junction held 8 bases outside the gene matches. The CDR3 runs 15 residues. Germline V gives CDR1 MNHEY, CDR2 SMNVEV (reference sequence). The CDR3 here is CASKSGRAISGELFF. The CDR3, as DNA: TGTGCCAGCAAAAGCGGGAGGGCCATATCCGGGGAGCTGTTTTTT.

This clone appeared a single time. This sequence joins TRBV7-9 and TRBJ2-7; TRBD1 matches 8 bases. The CDR3 contains 16 residues. Per the germline V gene, CDR1 is SEHNR and CDR2 is FQNEAQ (reference sequence). The J segment lost 2 bases and the V segment lost 6 bases, leaving 12 bases of the junction unmatched. CDR3 bases: TGTGCCAGCAGTTCCAACCCAGGACAGGGACCCTACGAGCAGTACTTC. Protein product: CASSSNPGQGPYEQYF.

V usage is TRBV5-1 and J usage is TRBJ2-3, with a possible D match to TRBD1 (6 bases). This CDR3 has 14 residues. The V and J ends lost 6 bases and 6 bases respectively, with 17 bases between them. The germline CDR1 and CDR2 sequences are SGHRS and YFSETQ. CDR3 residues: CASNFRDTRDTQYF. The CDR3 nucleotides read TGCGCCAGCAATTTCCGGGACACCCGGGATACGCAGTATTTT.

The chain uses TRBV11-3 and TRBJ2-3; D unclear. V was shortened by 2 bases and J by 0 bases, with 6 bases between the two germline ends. In germline, CDR1 is SGHNT, CDR2 YENEEA. CDR3 length equals 14 residues. CDR3: CASSLYGSTDTQYF. The DNA of the CDR3 is TGTGCCAGCAGCTTATACGGGAGCACAGATACGCAGTATTTT.

J is TRBJ1-1 and V is TRBV27; D uncertain. Trimming took off 0 bases at V and 1 base at J, with 9 bases between the two ends. Germline loops: CDR1 MNHEY, CDR2 SMNVEV (reference sequence). The CDR3 has 15 residues. Here the CDR3 reads CASSLSWASNTEAFF. Here the CDR3 DNA reads TGTGCCAGCAGTTTATCGTGGGCCTCGAACACTGAAGCTTTCTTT.

The CDR3 loop reads CASSQLAGGPRETQYF. CDR3 DNA: TGTGCCAGCAGCCAACTAGCGGGAGGGCCGCGGGAGACCCAGTACTTC. The chain joins TRBV5-8 to TRBJ2-5; 13 bases are shared with TRBD2. Germline values: CDR1 SGHTS, CDR2 YDEGEE. Trimming cost V 4 bases and J 5 bases; bases outside gene matches: 8. There are 16 residues in the CDR3.

This rearrangement joins TRBV9 to TRBJ2-3; 15 bases line up with TRBD2. The CDR3 has 18 amino acids. Losses at the gene ends were 0 bases for V and 1 base for J; bases not matched to a gene: 3. The germline gives CDR1 SGDLS, CDR2 YYNGEE. CDR3 protein: CASSVVGLAGGRTDTQYF. Written as DNA, the CDR3 is TGTGCCAGCAGCGTAGTAGGACTAGCGGGAGGGCGCACAGATACGCAGTATTTT.

The chain joins TRBV7-2 to TRBJ1-5; 8 bases align to TRBD1. V gave up 5 bases and J gave up 6 bases; unmatched junction bases: 12. This CDR3 region has 16 residues. Germline V gene data show CDR1 as SGHTA and CDR2 as FQGNSA. CDR3 in DNA: TGTGCCAGCAGCGCCACAGGGACCACAGGGGGTCAGCCCCAGCATTTT. Amino acids: CASSATGTTGGQPQHF.

The sample holds a few counts of this clone. The chain is built from TRBV7-8 and TRBJ2-7; 9 positions agree with TRBD2. V dropped 3 bases and J dropped 1; count of bases not matched to a gene: 4. Germline lookup yields CDR1 SGHVS and CDR2 FQNEAQ. CDR3 length: 15 amino acids. The CDR3 DNA is TGTGCCAGCAGCTTGGGGCTAGCGGGATCCTACGAGCAGTACTTC. Translation gives CASSLGLAGSYEQYF. The complete variable domain, with remaining parts taken from reference TRBV7-8 and TRBJ2-7, reads GAGVSQSPRYKVAKRGQDVALRCDPISGHVSLFWYQQALGQGPEFLTYFQNEAQLDKSGLPSDRFFAERPEGSVSTLKIQRTQQEDSAVYLCASSLGLAGSYEQYFGPGTRLTVT.

This CDR3 reads CASSLDPSGAPYEQYF. The CDR3, as DNA: TGTGCCAGCAGCTTAGATCCCTCGGGAGCTCCCTACGAGCAGTACTTC. This chain uses TRBV11-2 with TRBJ2-7; D may be TRBD2 (6 bases). Germline V lookup: CDR1 SGHAT, CDR2 FQNNGV. This CDR3 spans 16 amino acids. V was shortened by 0 bases and J by 2 bases, with 14 bases between the two germline ends.

This clone was recorded only once. The gene calls are TRBV7-3 and TRBJ1-1; D ambiguous. The germline V and J ends were trimmed by 4 bases and 1 base, with 10 bases remaining between them. CDR3 length equals 14 residues. Germline V CDR1 and CDR2: SGHTA, FQGTGA. The CDR3, as DNA: TGTGCCAGCAGCTCCAACAGCCGGAACACTGAAGCTTTCTTT. Translating it yields CASSSNSRNTEAFF.